The present TCR beta chain was sequenced within a study of PD-1 blockade in classical Hodgkin lymphoma. Each patient experienced a relapse that followed autologous stem cell transplantation, and brentuximab vedotin exposure varied. Magnetic negative selection purified CD4+ T cells from thawed PBMCs. Study-level results: Lower baseline TCR diversity was reported for newly diagnosed patients than for healthy donors.

This clone was seen once. The antigen is undetermined. Data came from immunoSEQ multiplex PCR; TCRdb stores just in-frame clones and leaves some out. This sample yields 15,000 to 20,000 clones, of which around four fifths are seen a single time; 1% belongs to the top ten. The V gene lost 5 bases and the J gene lost 5 bases, with 22 bases spanning the gap. This CDR3 is built from 16 residues. Germline V gene lookup returns CDR1 SGHTA and CDR2 FQGNSA. The V gene is TRBV7-2, the J gene TRBJ2-7, with D perhaps TRBD1 (6 bases). The origin of this receptor is a human donor with classical Hodgkin lymphoma. The specimen was CD4+ T cells from blood, collected at baseline. CDR3 region: CASSPWDTWGFDEQYF. In DNA form, the CDR3 reads TGTGCCAGCAGCCCATGGGACACCTGGGGGTTCGACGAGCAGTACTTC. Together with reference TRBV7-2 and TRBJ2-7, the CDR3 gives the full variable domain: GAGVSQSPSNKVTEKGKDVELRCDPISGHTALYWYRQSLGQGLEFLIYFQGNSAPDKSGLPSDRFSAERTGGSVSTLTIQRTQQEDSAVYLCASSPWDTWGFDEQYFGPGTRLTVT.